Below are 15 T cell receptor beta chains sequenced from a single sample in a study of cytomegalovirus exposure and HLA in healthy donors. Both 60 Vbeta primers and 13 Jbeta primers went into the PCR. Clones were sequenced by immunoSEQ multiplex PCR, and TCRdb holds only the in-frame ones, with some missing. The table records around 72,000 clones, about 72% of them present only once. Input material: PBMCs. The receptor set was obtained from a man in his forties or fifties in good health and CMV-seropositive.

V and J are TRBV30 and TRBJ1-1; D is possibly TRBD1 (5 bases). The CDR3 is made up of 15 amino acids. CDR1 GTSNPN and CDR2 SVGIG come from the germline V gene (reference sequence). Deletions cut 1 base from V and 1 base from J, with 13 bases between. The CDR3 is CAWSEGAGRNTEAFF. The CDR3 DNA reads TGTGCCTGGAGTGAAGGGGCAGGGCGGAACACTGAAGCTTTCTTT.

The chain is built from TRBV6-5 and TRBJ1-4; 8 nucleotides line up with TRBD1. This CDR3 contains 15 residues. The germline CDR1 and CDR2 sequences are MNHEY and SVGAGI. The junction had 4 bases not matched to a gene; V was cut back by 4 bases and J by 3 bases. The CDR3 DNA reads TGTGCCAGCAGTTTCCGGACAGGGCCTAATGAAAAACTGTTTTTT. This translates into CASSFRTGPNEKLFF.

V and J are TRBV6-1 and TRBJ2-3; 7 nucleotides align to TRBD2. The V gene end was trimmed by 11 bases and the J gene end by 3 bases; junction bases not matched to a gene: 14. Germline V gene lookup returns CDR1 MNHNS and CDR2 SASEGT. This CDR3 is 15 amino acids long. This CDR3 reads CAACWTGGPTDTQYF. The CDR3 DNA sequence: TGTGCCGCTTGCTGGACGGGGGGTCCTACAGATACGCAGTATTTT.

The chain is built from TRBV18 and TRBJ1-6, with 7 bases that match TRBD1. Per germline, CDR1 KGHSH and CDR2 LQKENI. The CDR3 contains 15 residues. With V trimmed by 3 bases and J by 3 bases, 2 bases remained unmatched. Written as DNA, the CDR3 is TGTGCCAGCTCACCGGGACAGAACTATAATTCACCCCTCCACTTT. This sequence encodes CASSPGQNYNSPLHF.

The chain carries TRBV5-4 and TRBJ2-3; D ambiguous. This CDR3 comprises 14 residues. The germline CDR1 and CDR2 sequences are SGHNT and YYREEE (reference sequence). V lost 3 bases and J 1 base, leaving 9 bases between the germline ends. The CDR3 region has the DNA TGTGCCAGCAGCTGCACTAACTGCACAGATACGCAGTATTTT. This translates into CASSCTNCTDTQYF. The complete variable domain, with remaining parts taken from reference TRBV5-4 and TRBJ2-3, reads ETGVTQSPTHLIKTRGQQVTLRCSSQSGHNTVSWYQQALGQGPQFIFQYYREEENGRGNFPPRFSGLQFPNYSSELNVNALELDDSALYLCASSCTNCTDTQYFGPGTRLTVL.

The CDR3 nucleotides are TGTGCCAGCAGACCGGACAGATATGGAAACACCATATATTTT. Its translation: CASRPDRYGNTIYF. The rearrangement uses TRBV6-5 and TRBJ1-3; weak D call: TRBD1 (6 bases). The V end was cut by 6 bases, the J end by 3 bases, with 12 bases between. Germline-derived CDR1 and CDR2 are MNHEY and SVGAGI. This CDR3 comprises 14 residues.

The chain combines TRBV7-6 with TRBJ1-1; D perhaps matches TRBD1 (6 bases). The V and J ends lost 4 bases and 4 bases respectively, with 10 bases between them. This CDR3 has 13 amino acids. CDR1 and CDR2 from the germline V gene are SGHVS and FNYEAQ. The CDR3 protein is CASSSAQGTEAFF. The DNA of the CDR3 is TGTGCCAGCAGCTCAGCACAGGGCACTGAAGCTTTCTTT.

The chain is built from TRBV4-2 and TRBJ2-2, with 9 bases identical to TRBD2. The V segment lost 1 base and the J segment 7 bases; nucleotides outside the gene matches: 7. This CDR3 is 16 amino acids long. Germline values: CDR1 LGHNA, CDR2 YNFKEQ. CDR3 nucleotide sequence: TGTGCCAGCAGCCAAGTTAGCGGGGGTGGTGGCGGGGAGCTGTTTTTT. Protein sequence: CASSQVSGGGGGELFF.

The gene calls are TRBV9 and TRBJ2-7, with D tentatively TRBD1 (6 bases). Trimming removed 3 bases at V and 2 bases at J, with 12 bases between. This CDR3 spans 14 amino acids. In germline, CDR1 is SGDLS, CDR2 YYNGEE. The chain's CDR3 is CASSGGQLTYEQYF. The CDR3 nucleotides read TGTGCCAGCAGCGGCGGACAGTTAACCTACGAGCAGTACTTC.

The chain is built from TRBV4-3 and TRBJ2-1; TRBD1 agrees at 12 bases. The ends lost 3 bases at V and 9 bases at J; junction bases unmatched: 12. Per germline, CDR1 LGHNA and CDR2 YSLEER. The CDR3 is 17 residues long. The CDR3 DNA is TGCGCCAGCAGCCATAGGGGGGGGACAGGGGGCTCAGGTGAGCAGTTCTTC. Translation gives CASSHRGGTGGSGEQFF.

This clone was counted between two and nine times. This chain links TRBV7-3 with TRBJ2-3; 9 bases match TRBD1. Per the germline V gene, CDR1 is SGHTA and CDR2 is FQGTGA. The CDR3 extends over 15 amino acids. The J segment lost 2 bases and the V segment lost 5 bases, leaving 5 bases of the junction unmatched. Here the CDR3 reads CASSLGTGSTDTQYF. The CDR3 nucleotides read TGTGCCAGCAGCCTCGGGACAGGGTCCACAGATACGCAGTATTTT. The full variable domain, its missing parts supplied by reference TRBV7-3 and TRBJ2-3, is GAGVSQTPSNKVTEKGKYVELRCDPISGHTALYWYRQSLGQGPEFLIYFQGTGAADDSGLPNDRFFAVRPEGSVSTLKIQRTERGDSAVYLCASSLGTGSTDTQYFGPGTRLTVL.

This clone was picked up a small number of times. V usage is TRBV30 and J usage is TRBJ2-1; 8 nucleotides agree with TRBD1. The CDR3 length is 15 residues. CDR1 is GTSNPN, CDR2 SVGIG, per germline (reference sequence). V lost 0 bases to trimming and J lost 2 bases; unmatched junction nucleotides: 3. CDR3 in amino acids: CAWSVGQGTYNEQFF. For the CDR3, the DNA is TGTGCCTGGAGTGTAGGACAGGGTACCTACAATGAGCAGTTCTTC.

This sequence joins TRBV9 and TRBJ2-2, with 9 bases fitting TRBD2. Germline-derived CDR1 and CDR2 are SGDLS and YYNGEE. The CDR3 extends over 14 amino acids. Germline trimming cut 5 bases from V and 6 bases from J; bases unmatched to any gene: 5. The CDR3 sequence is CASRTGTSSGELFF. Written as DNA, the CDR3 is TGTGCCAGCAGGACCGGGACTAGCTCCGGGGAGCTGTTTTTT.

This clone was counted once. This sequence joins TRBV5-4 and TRBJ1-1; weak D call: TRBD1 (6 bases). With 0 bases removed from V and 1 base from J, the gap between germline ends came to 7 bases. In germline, CDR1 is SGHNT, CDR2 YYREEE (reference sequence). The CDR3 has 14 residues. The CDR3 DNA reads as TGTGCCAGCAGCTTGGCCAGGGGGAACACTGAAGCTTTCTTT. Encoded protein: CASSLARGNTEAFF.

The CDR3, as DNA: TGCGCCAGCAGCTTGGCTGAGTTCTATAATTCACCCCTCCACTTT. Translation: CASSLAEFYNSPLHF. V gene TRBV5-1 combines with J gene TRBJ1-6; D is uncertain. Germline V gene data show CDR1 as SGHRS and CDR2 as YFSETQ. The CDR3 totals 15 residues. Deletions cut 0 bases from V and 3 bases from J, with 7 bases between.